This T cell receptor beta chain was documented in a study of T cell responses to AZD1222 COVID-19 vaccine. Study-wide points: The span of vaccine-associated CD4 TCRs extended across spike, with dominance at 160-218 and 743-854.

The table came from immunoSEQ multiplex PCR; TCRdb's copy has only in-frame clones and leaves some out. The profile shows some 150,000 clones, less than 95% of them singletons. This clone has just one count. Its antigen is still unknown. V lost 4 bases and J lost 0, with 11 bases in between. The CDR3 extends over 15 amino acids. The germline gives CDR1 SGHRS, CDR2 YFSETQ. V usage is TRBV5-1 and J usage is TRBJ1-3; D uncertain. The material sequenced was peripheral blood, taken on day 0 of AZD1222 vaccination. This TCR derives from an adult in good health. CDR3 bases: TGCGCCAGCAGCCGAGAGCCCTTCTCTGGAAACACCATATATTTT. The encoded protein is CASSREPFSGNTIYF.